This T cell receptor beta chain was captured in a study of blood T cell repertoires in COVID-19. Turning to the study itself: The analysed material was cDNA or gDNA that came from T cells, B-cell-depleted T cells, or PBMCs.

The CDR3 has 14 residues. Germline assignment: CDR1 SGHDT and CDR2 YYEEEE. Trimming cost V 2 bases and J 0 bases, with 5 bases left between them. Original processing methods: Counts of nucleated cells, estimated from reference gene primer amplification, were obtained. Libraries were prepared by immunoSEQ multiplex PCR; TCRdb keeps only in-frame clonotypes and omits some of them. The DNA gave D and trimming, while V, J and clone size come from that table. Here the sample spans 150,000 to 200,000 clones, about 86% being singletons. This clonotype was sampled from a woman aged 70-85 years with acute or convalescent COVID-19. The chain combines TRBV5-6 with TRBJ1-4; D is unclear. Sequenced sample: peripheral blood. The CDR3 DNA follows: TGTGCCAGCAGCTTTGGAGCAACTAATGAAAAACTGTTTTTT. Its translation is CASSFGATNEKLFF.